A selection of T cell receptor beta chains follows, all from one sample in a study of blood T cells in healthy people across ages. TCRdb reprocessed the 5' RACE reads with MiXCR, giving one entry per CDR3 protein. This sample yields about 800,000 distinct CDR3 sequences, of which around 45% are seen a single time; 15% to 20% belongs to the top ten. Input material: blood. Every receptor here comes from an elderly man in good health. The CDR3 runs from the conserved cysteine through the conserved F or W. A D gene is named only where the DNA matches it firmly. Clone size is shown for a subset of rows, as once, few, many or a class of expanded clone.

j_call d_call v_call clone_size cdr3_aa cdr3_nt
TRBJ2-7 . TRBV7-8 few CASREREAHHYEQYF TGTGCCAGCAGGGAGAGGGAGGCCCATCACTACGAGCAGTACTTC
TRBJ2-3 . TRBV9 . CASSVARNGAQYF TGTGCCAGCAGCGTTGCTCGAAACGGTGCGCAGTATTTT
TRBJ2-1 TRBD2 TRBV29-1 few CSVAQAGGTNEQFF TGCAGCGTTGCTCAAGCGGGAGGCACCAATGAGCAGTTCTTC
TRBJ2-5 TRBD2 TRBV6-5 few CASSYRGEGLETQYF TGTGCCAGCAGTTATCGGGGGGAGGGCCTTGAGACCCAGTACTTC
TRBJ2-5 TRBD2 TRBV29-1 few CSVASGVQETQYF TGCAGCGTTGCTAGCGGAGTCCAAGAGACCCAGTACTTC
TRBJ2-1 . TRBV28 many CASSFPTDNEQFF TGTGCCAGCAGTTTCCCTACGGACAATGAGCAGTTCTTC
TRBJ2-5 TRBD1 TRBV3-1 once CASSQEGTGGQETQYF TGTGCCAGCAGCCAAGAAGGGACAGGGGGCCAAGAGACCCAGTACTTC
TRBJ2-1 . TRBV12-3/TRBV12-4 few CASSPGPRNEQFF TGTGCCAGCAGCCCAGGGCCACGCAATGAGCAGTTCTTC
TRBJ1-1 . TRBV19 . CASLRAMNTEAFF TGTGCCAGTCTCCGGGCTATGAACACTGAAGCTTTCTTT
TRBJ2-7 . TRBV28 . CASSLRPHRYEQYF TGTGCCAGCAGTCTCAGGCCCCACAGGTACGAGCAGTACTTC
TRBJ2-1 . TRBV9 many CASSVSGVLGEQFF TGTGCCAGCAGCGTAAGCGGTGTGCTTGGAGAGCAGTTCTTC
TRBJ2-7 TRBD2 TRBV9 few CASSVAPAGGTHEQYF TGTGCCAGCAGCGTAGCCCCAGCGGGAGGAACCCACGAGCAGTACTTC
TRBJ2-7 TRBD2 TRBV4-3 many CASSLGEGYEQYF TGCGCCAGCAGCCTCGGGGAGGGGTACGAGCAGTACTTC
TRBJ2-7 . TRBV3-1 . CASSQSRDTGEQYF TGTGCCAGCAGCCAAAGCCGGGACACCGGCGAGCAGTACTTC
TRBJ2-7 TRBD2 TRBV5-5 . CASSSRLAGATTFSYNEQYF TGTGCCAGCAGCTCGAGACTAGCGGGAGCTACCACATTCTCCTACAATGAGCAGTACTTC
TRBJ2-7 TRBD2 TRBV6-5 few CASSFRVGRTYEQYF TGTGCCAGCAGTTTTCGCGTCGGGAGGACGTACGAGCAGTACTTC
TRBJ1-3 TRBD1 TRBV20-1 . CSARWDRASGNTIYF TGCAGTGCTAGATGGGACAGGGCGTCTGGAAACACCATATATTTT
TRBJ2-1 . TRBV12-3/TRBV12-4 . CASSLDRGQFAMLGQFF TGTGCCAGCAGTTTAGACCGGGGGCAGTTTGCTATGCTCGGGCAGTTCTTC
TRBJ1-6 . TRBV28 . CASSLSRPDGLSPLHF TGTGCCAGCAGTTTATCCCGCCCGGACGGGCTTTCACCCCTCCACTTT
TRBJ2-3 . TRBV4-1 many CASSQGWVGLAHQDTQYF TGCGCCAGCAGCCAAGGATGGGTTGGGCTAGCGCATCAAGATACGCAGTATTTT
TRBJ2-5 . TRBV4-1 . CASSQDWTIQETQYF TGCGCCAGCAGCCAAGATTGGACAATCCAAGAGACCCAGTACTTC
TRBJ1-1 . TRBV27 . CASGLRQEAFF TGTGCCAGCGGGCTAAGACAGGAAGCTTTCTTT
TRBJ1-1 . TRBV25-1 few CASSEPGSAFF TGTGCCAGCAGTGAACCAGGTTCGGCTTTCTTT
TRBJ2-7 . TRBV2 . CASSPTQVYEQYF TGTGCCAGCAGTCCTACGCAAGTATACGAGCAGTACTTC
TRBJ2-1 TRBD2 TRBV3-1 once CASSNWLAGVGEQFF TGTGCCAGCAGTAATTGGCTAGCGGGAGTGGGTGAGCAGTTCTTC
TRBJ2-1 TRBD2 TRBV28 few CASRTSGNSNERFF TGTGCCAGCAGGACTAGCGGCAACTCCAATGAGCGGTTCTTC
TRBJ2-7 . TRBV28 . CASSLGWRDYEQYF TGTGCCAGCAGTTTAGGTTGGCGTGATTACGAGCAGTACTTC
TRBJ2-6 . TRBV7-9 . CASRNRWNPSSGANVLTF TGTGCCAGCAGGAACAGGTGGAACCCTAGCTCTGGGGCCAACGTCCTGACTTTC
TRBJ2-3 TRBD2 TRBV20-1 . CSARTSGGTDTQYF TGCAGTGCTAGGACTAGCGGGGGCACGGATACGCAGTATTTT
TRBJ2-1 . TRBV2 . CASIEAHVGGNEQFF TGTGCCAGCATTGAAGCCCACGTCGGGGGCAATGAGCAGTTCTTC
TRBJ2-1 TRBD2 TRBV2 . CASRELAGGSYNEQFF TGTGCCAGCAGGGAACTAGCGGGAGGGTCCTACAATGAGCAGTTCTTC
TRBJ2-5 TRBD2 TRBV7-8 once CASRPGTSGGTETQYF TGTGCCAGCAGGCCCGGGACTAGCGGGGGGACGGAGACCCAGTACTTC
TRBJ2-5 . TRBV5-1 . CASSLMYSRDNERYF TGCGCCAGCAGCTTGATGTACTCCAGGGACAATGAGCGGTACTTC
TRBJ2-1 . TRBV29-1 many CSVERVNEQFF TGCAGCGTTGAACGGGTCAATGAGCAGTTCTTC
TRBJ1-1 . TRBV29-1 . CSVQPGGANTEAFF TGCAGCGTCCAACCCGGGGGGGCGAACACTGAAGCTTTCTTT
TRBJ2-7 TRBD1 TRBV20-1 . CSASPWDRGWDEQYF TGCAGTGCTAGTCCCTGGGACAGGGGTTGGGATGAGCAGTACTTC
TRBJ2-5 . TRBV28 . CASSTHQLGETQYF TGTGCCAGCAGTACGCACCAACTCGGTGAGACCCAGTACTTC
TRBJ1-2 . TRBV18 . CASSPRSTETYGYTF TGTGCCAGCTCACCACGTAGCACCGAGACGTATGGCTACACCTTC
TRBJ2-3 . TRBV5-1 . CASTDHTDTQYF TGCGCCAGCACCGATCATACAGATACGCAGTATTTT
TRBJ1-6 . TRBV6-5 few CASSSSGGDPLHF TGTGCCAGCAGTTCATCCGGGGGGGACCCCCTCCACTTT
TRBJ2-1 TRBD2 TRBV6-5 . CASSYSGLEPYNEQFF TGTGCCAGCAGTTACTCAGGACTAGAGCCCTACAATGAGCAGTTCTTC
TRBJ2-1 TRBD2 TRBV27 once CASSSVSGGAYEQFF TGTGCCAGCAGTTCTGTTAGCGGGGGGGCATATGAGCAGTTCTTC
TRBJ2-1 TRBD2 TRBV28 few CASSFGTSGTLDNEQFF TGTGCCAGCAGTTTTGGGACTAGCGGGACCCTGGACAATGAGCAGTTCTTC
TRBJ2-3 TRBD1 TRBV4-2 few CASSQVGGRTDTQYF TGTGCCAGCAGCCAAGTAGGGGGCAGAACAGATACGCAGTATTTT
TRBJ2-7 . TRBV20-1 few CSASVKKVNEQYF TGCAGTGCTAGCGTAAAGAAGGTTAACGAGCAGTACTTC
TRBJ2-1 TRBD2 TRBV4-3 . CASSQLIAGDNEQFF TGCGCCAGCAGCCAACTGATAGCGGGTGACAATGAGCAGTTCTTC
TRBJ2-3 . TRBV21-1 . CASSKALGQASLTDTQYF TGTGCCAGCAGCAAAGCCCTAGGACAGGCTTCACTCACAGATACGCAGTATTTT
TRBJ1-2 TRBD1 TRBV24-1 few CATSDPGQGMRNYGYTF TGTGCCACCAGTGACCCAGGACAGGGGATGAGAAACTATGGCTACACCTTC
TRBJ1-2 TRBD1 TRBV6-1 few CASIRIQGANGYTF TGTGCCTCCATTCGGATACAGGGGGCCAATGGCTACACCTTC
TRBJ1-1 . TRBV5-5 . CASSLVGPSEAFF TGTGCCAGCAGCTTGGTGGGGCCAAGTGAAGCTTTCTTT